This T cell receptor beta chain comes out of a study of synovial regulatory T cells in juvenile arthritis. Germline CDR1 is LNHDA and CDR2 is SQIVND (reference sequence). The CDR3 sequence is 15 residues long. The entry carries no DNA sequence. The data were produced by immunoSEQ multiplex PCR, yet TCRdb's version contains in-frame clones alone and is incomplete. The sample data list over 9,000 clones. This clonotype was obtained from a donor younger than 35 with juvenile idiopathic arthritis. The gene calls are TRBV19 and TRBJ1-3. Sequencing was performed on Treg cells from blood. The subset denotes: remaining (HLA-DR-negative) circulating blood Treg cells. CDR3 protein: CASSILGSSGNTIYF.